Given below is one TCR beta chain in context. Sequenced by immunoSEQ multiplex PCR; TCRdb stores in-frame clones only, minus some. The table lists over 100,000 clones, 75% to 90% of them singletons, with approximately 15% in the top ten. This specimen belongs to a study of control samples from healthy donors and cancer patients. Trimming cost V 4 bases and J 3 bases; bases outside gene matches: 11. CDR3 length equals 16 residues. Germline CDR1 and CDR2: MNHEY and SVGAGI. The TCR comes from a woman aged 45 to 65 in good health. The chain links TRBV6-5 to TRBJ2-5; 7 nucleotides agree with TRBD2. Sequences were obtained from blood. CDR3 sequence: CASSSEHFREEETQYF. The DNA of the CDR3 is TGTGCCAGCAGTTCTGAGCATTTTCGGGAGGAAGAGACCCAGTACTTC.